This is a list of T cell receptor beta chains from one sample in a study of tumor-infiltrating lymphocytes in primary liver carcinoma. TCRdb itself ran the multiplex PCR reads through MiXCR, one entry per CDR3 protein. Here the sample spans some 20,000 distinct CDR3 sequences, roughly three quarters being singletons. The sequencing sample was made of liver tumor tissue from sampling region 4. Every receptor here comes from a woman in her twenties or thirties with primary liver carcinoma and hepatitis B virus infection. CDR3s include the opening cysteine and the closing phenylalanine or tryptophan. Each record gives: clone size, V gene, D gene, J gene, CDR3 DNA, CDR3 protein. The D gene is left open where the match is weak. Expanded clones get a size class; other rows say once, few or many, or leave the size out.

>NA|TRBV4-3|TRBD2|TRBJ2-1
TGCACCAGCAGCCAAGATTGGGACTACACCTACAATGAGCAGCTCTTC
CTSSQDWDYTYNEQLF
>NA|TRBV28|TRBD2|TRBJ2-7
TGTGTCAGCTTCACTAGCGGGAGAACCTCCAACTACGAGCAGTGCTTC
CVSFTSGRTSNYEQCF
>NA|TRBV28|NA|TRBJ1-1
TGTGCCAGTACTTTCGGGCGGGAAGCTGTCTTT
CASTFGREAVF
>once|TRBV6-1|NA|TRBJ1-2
TGTGCCAGCAGTGAACGTTTCCTGGCCCCTAGATCTAACTATGGCTACACCTTC
CASSERFLAPRSNYGYTF
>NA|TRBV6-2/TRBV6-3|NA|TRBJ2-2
TGTGCCAGTGAAGGAGGAGTTGCCACTGGGGAGCTGTTTTTT
CASEGGVATGELFF
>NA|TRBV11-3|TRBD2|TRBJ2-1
TGTGCCATCAGCCGACTAGCGGGGGGGGTGTACGAGCAGTTCTTC
CAISRLAGGVYEQFF
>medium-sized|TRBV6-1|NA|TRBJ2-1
TGTGCCAGCAGTGATCAGGCGCGGGAAATCGATGAGCAGTTCTTC
CASSDQAREIDEQFF
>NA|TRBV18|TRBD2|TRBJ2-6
TGTGCCTGCTCACCACTTCCGGGAGGGTCTGGGGTCAACGTCCTGACTTTC
CACSPLPGGSGVNVLTF
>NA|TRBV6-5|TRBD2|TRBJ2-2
TGTGCCAGCCAGGGGCGGCTAGCGGGAGTGGTTCGTGGGGGACTGTTTTTT
CASQGRLAGVVRGGLFF
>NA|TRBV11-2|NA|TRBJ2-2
TGTGCCGGCAGCCCCGATCCCCAATTGAACACCGGGGAACTGTCTTTT
CAGSPDPQLNTGELSF
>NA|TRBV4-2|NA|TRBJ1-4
TGTGGCAGCAGCCAAGATAGGGAAAAATTGTTTTTC
CGSSQDREKLFF
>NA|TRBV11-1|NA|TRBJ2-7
TGTACCAGGAGCTTAGTTACCGGGACCTACGAGCAGTACTTC
CTRSLVTGTYEQYF
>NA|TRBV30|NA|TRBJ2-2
TGTTCCTGGAGTGGTTTGTTCTCCGGGGAGCTGTTTTTT
CSWSGLFSGELFF
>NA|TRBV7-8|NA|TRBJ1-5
TGTACCAGCAGCCTTACGGGCCAGGTCGGTCAGCCCCAGCACTTT
CTSSLTGQVGQPQHF
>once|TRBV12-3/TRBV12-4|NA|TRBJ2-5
TGTGCCAGCAGTTTTGACCGGTGGGGGCCCTCGGAGACCCAGTACTTC
CASSFDRWGPSETQYF
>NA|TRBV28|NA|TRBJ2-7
TGTGCCAGGAGTAGATGGGGTGGCTACGAGCAGTACTTC
CARSRWGGYEQYF
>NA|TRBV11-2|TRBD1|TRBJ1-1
TGTACCAGCTGCGCTCGGGACAGGGGGCGCAAGAGGTGGATTAACACTGAAACTTTCTTT
CTSCARDRGRKRWINTETFF
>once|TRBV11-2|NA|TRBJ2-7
TGTGCCAGTAGCTCTCCTGGGACGGCTACCTACGAGCAGCACTTC
CASSSPGTATYEQHF
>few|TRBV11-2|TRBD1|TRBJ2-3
TGTGTCAGCAGCTTAGGGGGACAGGGATTTCTCAAAGATACGCAGTATTTC
CVSSLGGQGFLKDTQYF
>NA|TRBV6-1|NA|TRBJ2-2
TGTGCCAGCAGTGAAACCCTTCCCGGGGGTGCCGCGAACGCCAGGGAGCTGTTTTTT
CASSETLPGGAANARELFF
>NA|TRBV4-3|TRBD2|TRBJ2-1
TGCGCCAGCAGCCATGATTGGGACTACGTCTACAATGAGCACTTCTTC
CASSHDWDYVYNEHFF
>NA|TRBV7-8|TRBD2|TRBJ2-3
TGTACCAGCAGCTTATGGCAACTAGCGGGAGTAAGTGATACGCAGTATTTT
CTSSLWQLAGVSDTQYF
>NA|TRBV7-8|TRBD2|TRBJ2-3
TGTGCCAGCAGCCCCCCGCGGGTGAGCGGGAGGACCTCAGATACGCAGTATTTT
CASSPPRVSGRTSDTQYF
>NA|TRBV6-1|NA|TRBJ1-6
TGTGCCAGCAGTGCGCGTCGAGGGCCGGGGACCGATTCATCTCTCCACTTT
CASSARRGPGTDSSLHF
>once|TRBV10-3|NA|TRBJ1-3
TGTGCCATCAGTGAGTCAGCCTCTGGAAACTCCATATATTTT
CAISESASGNSIYF
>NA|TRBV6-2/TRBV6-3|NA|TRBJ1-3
TGTGCCAGCGCCCCGGGAAGTGGAAACACCATATATTTT
CASAPGSGNTIYF
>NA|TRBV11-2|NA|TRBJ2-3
TGTGCCAGCGGCCCGAGGGAGACGTCGAGCACAGATATGCAATATTTT
CASGPRETSSTDMQYF
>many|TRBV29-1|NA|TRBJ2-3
TGCAGCCCCCTCTCAGAAAGCGTTGCAGATACGCAGTATTTC
CSPLSESVADTQYF
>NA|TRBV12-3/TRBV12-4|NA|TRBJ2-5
TGTGCCAGCAGCACCTACCCCGGGTGCGTAGAGACCCAGAACTTC
CASSTYPGCVETQNF
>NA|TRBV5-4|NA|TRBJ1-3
TGTGCCAGCAGCCGGACTGAGCCCGGAAATACCGTATATTTT
CASSRTEPGNTVYF
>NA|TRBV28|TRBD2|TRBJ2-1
TGTGCTAGCAGTTTCGTGATAGCGGGACGCAATGAGCAGTTCTTC
CASSFVIAGRNEQFF
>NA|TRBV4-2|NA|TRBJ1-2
TGTGCCAGCAGCCAATATCGACGGGAGGCCGGCTATGGCTACACCTTC
CASSQYRREAGYGYTF
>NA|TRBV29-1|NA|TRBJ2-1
TGTAGCGCCGAGACAGGAGTAAGTTCCAATGAGCAGCTCTTC
CSAETGVSSNEQLF
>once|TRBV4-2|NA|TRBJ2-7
TGTGCCAGCAGCCACCTCCCGGTGACTAATGCCTACGAGGAGTACTTC
CASSHLPVTNAYEEYF
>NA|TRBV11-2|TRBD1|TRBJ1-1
TGTGTCAGCAGCGCACGGGACAGGGGGCGCAAGAGGTGGAGTCACACTGAAGCTTTCTTT
CVSSARDRGRKRWSHTEAFF
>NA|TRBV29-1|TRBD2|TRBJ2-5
TGCAGCGTTGCTGGACTAGGTGGTCGGGAGACCCAGTACTTC
CSVAGLGGRETQYF
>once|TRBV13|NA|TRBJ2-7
TGTGTCAGCAGCCCAGGGATTGGAGAGCAGTACTTC
CVSSPGIGEQYF